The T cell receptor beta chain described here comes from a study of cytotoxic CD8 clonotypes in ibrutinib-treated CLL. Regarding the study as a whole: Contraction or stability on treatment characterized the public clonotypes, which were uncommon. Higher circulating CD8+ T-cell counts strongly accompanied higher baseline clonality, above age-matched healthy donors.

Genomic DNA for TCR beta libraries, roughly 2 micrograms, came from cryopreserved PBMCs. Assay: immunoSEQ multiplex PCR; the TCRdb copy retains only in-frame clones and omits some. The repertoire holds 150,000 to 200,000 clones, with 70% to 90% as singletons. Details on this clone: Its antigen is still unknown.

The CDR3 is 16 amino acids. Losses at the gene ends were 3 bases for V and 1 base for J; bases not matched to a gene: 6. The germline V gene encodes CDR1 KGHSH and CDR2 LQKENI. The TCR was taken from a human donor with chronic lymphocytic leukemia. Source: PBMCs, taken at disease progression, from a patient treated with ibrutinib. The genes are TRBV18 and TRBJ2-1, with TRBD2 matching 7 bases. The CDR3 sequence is CASSPFSSGSYNEQFF. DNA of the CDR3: TGTGCCAGCTCACCCTTTTCTAGCGGATCCTACAATGAGCAGTTCTTC.